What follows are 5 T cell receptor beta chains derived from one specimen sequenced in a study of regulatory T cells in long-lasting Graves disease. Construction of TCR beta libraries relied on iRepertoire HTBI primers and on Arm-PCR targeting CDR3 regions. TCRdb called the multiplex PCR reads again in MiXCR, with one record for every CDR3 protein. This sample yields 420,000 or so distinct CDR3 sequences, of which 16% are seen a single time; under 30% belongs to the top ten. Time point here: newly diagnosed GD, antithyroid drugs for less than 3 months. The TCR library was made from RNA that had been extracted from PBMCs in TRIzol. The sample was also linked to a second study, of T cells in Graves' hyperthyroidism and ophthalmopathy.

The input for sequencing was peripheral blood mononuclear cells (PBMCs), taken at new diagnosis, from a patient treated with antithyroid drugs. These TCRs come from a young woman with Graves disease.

This CDR3 is CASSRAGLANTEAFF. In DNA, the CDR3 is TGTGCCAGTAGTAGGGCGGGACTCGCGAACACTGAAGCTTTCTTT. The J gene is TRBJ1-1, the V gene TRBV19; TRBD1 is a possible D gene (5 bases). There are 15 residues in the CDR3. CDR1 is LNHDA and CDR2 is SQIVND in the germline V gene (reference sequence). Trimming removed 4 bases from V and 1 base from J, with 13 bases in between. Drawing the rest from reference TRBV19 and TRBJ1-1, the complete variable domain is DGGITQSPKYLFRKEGQNVTLSCEQNLNHDAMYWYRQDPGQGLRLIYYSQIVNDFQKGDIAEGYSVSREKKESFPLTVTSAQKNPTAFYLCASSRAGLANTEAFFGQGTRLTVV.

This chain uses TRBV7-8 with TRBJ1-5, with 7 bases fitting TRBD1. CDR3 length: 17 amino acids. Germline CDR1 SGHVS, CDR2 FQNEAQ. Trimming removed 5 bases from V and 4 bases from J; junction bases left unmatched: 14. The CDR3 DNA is TGTGCCAGCAGCCACGGGATTGGGACAGCTACTAATCAGCCCCAGCATTTT. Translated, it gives CASSHGIGTATNQPQHF. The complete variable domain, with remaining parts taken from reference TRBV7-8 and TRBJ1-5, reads GAGVSQSPRYKVAKRGQDVALRCDPISGHVSLFWYQQALGQGPEFLTYFQNEAQLDKSGLPSDRFFAERPEGSVSTLKIQRTQQEDSAVYLCASSHGIGTATNQPQHFGDGTRLSIL.

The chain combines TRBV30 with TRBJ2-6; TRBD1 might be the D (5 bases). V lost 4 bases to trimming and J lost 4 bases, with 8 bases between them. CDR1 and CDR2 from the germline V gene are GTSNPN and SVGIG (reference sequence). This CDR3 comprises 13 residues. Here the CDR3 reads CAWTRQGANVLTF. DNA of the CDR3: TGTGCCTGGACCAGACAGGGGGCCAACGTCCTGACTTTC.

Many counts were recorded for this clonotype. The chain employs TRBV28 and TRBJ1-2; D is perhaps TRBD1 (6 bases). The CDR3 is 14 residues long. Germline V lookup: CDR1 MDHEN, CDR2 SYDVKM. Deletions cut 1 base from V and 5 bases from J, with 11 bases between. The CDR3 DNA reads TGTGCCAGCAGTTTATTGGGGGCTGGTTATGGCTACACCTTC. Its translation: CASSLLGAGYGYTF.

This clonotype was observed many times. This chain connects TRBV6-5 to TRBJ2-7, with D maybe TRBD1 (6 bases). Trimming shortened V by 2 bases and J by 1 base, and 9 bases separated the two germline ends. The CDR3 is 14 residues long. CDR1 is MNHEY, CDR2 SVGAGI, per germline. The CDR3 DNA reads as TGTGCCAGCAGTTACCGACAGGCATCCTACGAGCAGTACTTC. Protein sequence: CASSYRQASYEQYF.